This T cell receptor (beta chain) originates from a study of PD-L1 blockade in urothelial cancer. Across the study: Samples came from 3 weeks, at the second dose, and 6 weeks into treatment. Per blood sample, T cells had a median of about 150,000.

This CDR3 contains 15 residues. V gave up 2 bases and J gave up 7 bases; unmatched junction bases: 5. CDR1 and CDR2 (germline): ENHRY, SYGVKD. As to time point: pretreatment peripheral blood. Spike-ins of synthetic TCR analog templates went into each PCR. The table came from immunoSEQ multiplex PCR; TCRdb's copy has only in-frame clones and leaves some out. The profile shows about 72,000 clones, 90% of them singletons. The sample in question was PBMCs, obtained around atezolizumab (anti-PD-L1) treatment. This clonotype originated in a man in his 70s with urothelial cancer. V usage is TRBV10-3 and J usage is TRBJ1-2, with TRBD1 matching over 12 bases. CDR3 sequence: CAISEGTGGMSGYTF. The CDR3 nucleotides are TGTGCCATCAGTGAGGGGACAGGGGGCATGTCTGGCTACACCTTC.